Listed here are 9 T cell receptor beta chains from one sample, sequenced in a study of T cell clones after liver transplantation. Method: immunoSEQ multiplex PCR; TCRdb's copy keeps in-frame clones and lacks some. The sample gives more than 95,000 clones, about nine tenths of which show up once; 0.65% to 0.85% is in the top ten. Sample: CD4+ T cells from blood, taken 12 months after liver transplant. The receptors were sampled from a human patient who received a liver transplant. The T cells may partly be graft donor cells.

J is TRBJ2-5 and V is TRBV9, with D possibly being TRBD1 or TRBD2 (5 bases each). Trimming left V 2 bases short and J 5 bases short, with 16 bases between. Germline V CDR1 and CDR2: SGDLS, YYNGEE. This CDR3 is 15 amino acids long. The CDR3 sequence: CASSVSVSDSETQYF. The DNA of the CDR3 is TGTGCCAGCAGCGTGAGTGTTAGCGACAGCGAGACCCAGTACTTC.

The chain uses TRBV5-1 and TRBJ2-7; 7 bases align to TRBD2. Germline CDR1 is SGHRS and CDR2 is YFSETQ. V was clipped by 2 bases and J by 0 bases; unmatched bases: 5. The CDR3 is made up of 15 amino acids. The CDR3: CASSLAGGSSYEQYF. For the CDR3, the DNA is TGCGCCAGCAGCTTAGCCGGGGGGAGCTCCTACGAGCAGTACTTC.

The gene calls are TRBV10-3 and TRBJ2-2, with 8 bases matching TRBD2. The CDR3 has 15 amino acids. Germline V gene data show CDR1 as ENHRY and CDR2 as SYGVKD. The V and J ends lost 4 bases and 1 base, in that order; junction bases with no gene match: 2. In DNA form, the CDR3 reads TGTGCCATCAGTGGGCTAGCGGGGAACACCGGGGAGCTGTTTTTT. Amino acids: CAISGLAGNTGELFF.

The chain joins TRBV18 to TRBJ2-7, with TRBD1 identical over 9 bases. V was clipped by 3 bases and J by 5 bases; unmatched bases: 8. The CDR3 loop spans 15 amino acids. CDR1 and CDR2 from the germline V gene are KGHSH and LQKENI. The CDR3 nucleotides are TGTGCCAGCTCACCTTCCCGGGACAGGGCTGACGAGCAGTACTTC. It encodes CASSPSRDRADEQYF.

This chain links TRBV28 with TRBJ1-1; possibly TRBD1 for D (5 bases). Germline V gene sequence: CDR1 MDHEN, CDR2 SYDVKM. This CDR3 spans 14 amino acids. Trimming shortened V by 8 bases and J by 6 bases, and 19 bases separated the two germline ends. CDR3 DNA sequence: TGTGCCAGCTTCCCGGGGCCCAAGAGCGCTGAAGCTTTCTTT. This translates into CASFPGPKSAEAFF.

The V call is TRBV6-5, the J call TRBJ1-2; TRBD1 is a possible D gene (6 bases). Germline CDR1 and CDR2: MNHEY and SVGAGI. The CDR3 runs to 15 residues. V shed 0 bases and J shed 7 bases, with 15 bases lying between them. CDR3 protein: CASSYSEGGWVGYTF. The CDR3 region has the DNA TGTGCCAGCAGTTACTCGGAGGGGGGCTGGGTTGGCTACACCTTC.

V gene TRBV11-3 combines with J gene TRBJ1-5; D is uncertain. Per the germline V gene, CDR1 is SGHNT and CDR2 is YENEEA. Trimming took 1 base from V and 5 from J, leaving 6 bases between them. The CDR3 is 13 amino acids. The CDR3 is CASSLGADQPQHF. The CDR3 nucleotides are TGTGCCAGCAGCTTAGGAGCAGATCAGCCCCAGCATTTT.

This clone showed up just once. The chain carries TRBV28 and TRBJ2-5, with TRBD2 identical over 11 bases. This CDR3 spans 16 amino acids. Germline assignment: CDR1 MDHEN and CDR2 SYDVKM. The J segment lost 4 bases and the V segment lost 7 bases, leaving 11 bases of the junction unmatched. The CDR3 spells CASNLPGLAGGETQYF. The CDR3 region has the DNA TGTGCCAGCAACCTACCTGGCCTAGCGGGAGGAGAGACCCAGTACTTC.

V is TRBV28 and J is TRBJ1-4, with 8 bases that match TRBD1. The CDR3 is made up of 14 amino acids. The trim removed 3 bases at V and 11 bases at J, leaving 8 bases unmatched. Germline loops: CDR1 MDHEN, CDR2 SYDVKM. In nucleotides, the CDR3 is TGTGCCAGCAGTTTTCAACAGGGGGGCGGGAAACTGTTTTTT. Translation: CASSFQQGGGKLFF.